This T cell receptor (beta chain) was retrieved from a study of blood T cells in healthy people across ages. Study-level points and caveats: Long-lived and aged donors differed, with more naive CD4+ cells and higher diversity in the long-lived. Investigators treated diversity estimates from one million T cells as underestimates.

On this clonotype: Its specificity is not known.

Combining a sample-barcoded 5' primer with a J-beta primer mix, a second PCR ran for about 7 to 11 cycles. There were at least 2.5 million CDR3-containing paired-end reads obtained from each sample. TCRdb re-derived calls from the 5' RACE reads in MiXCR, one entry per CDR3 protein. Here the sample spans approximately 600,000 distinct CDR3 sequences, 58% being singletons. The germline V gene encodes CDR1 MDHEN and CDR2 SYDVKM. CDR3 size: 13 residues. Trimming took 3 bases from V and 5 from J, leaving 8 bases between them. Isolated per sample were at least 6.5 million PBMCs. The receptor comes from a man aged 55 to 70 in good health. The sample was blood. This chain joins TRBV28 and TRBJ1-5; the D is unclear. Here the CDR3 DNA reads TGTGCCAGCAGTTTCATCGGAGATCAGCCCCAGCATTTT. As protein: CASSFIGDQPQHF.